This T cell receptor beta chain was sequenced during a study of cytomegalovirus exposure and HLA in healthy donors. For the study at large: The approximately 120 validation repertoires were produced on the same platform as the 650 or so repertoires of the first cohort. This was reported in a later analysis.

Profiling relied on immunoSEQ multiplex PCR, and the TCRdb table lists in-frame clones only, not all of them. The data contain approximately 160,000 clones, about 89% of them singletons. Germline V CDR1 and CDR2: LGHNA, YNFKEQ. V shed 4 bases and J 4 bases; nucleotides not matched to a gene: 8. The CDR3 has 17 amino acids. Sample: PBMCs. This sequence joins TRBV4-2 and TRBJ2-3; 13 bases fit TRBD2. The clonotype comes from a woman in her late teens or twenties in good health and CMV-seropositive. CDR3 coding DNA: TGTGCCAGCAGCCGCCTACTAGCGGGAGGGCCCGCAGATACGCAGTATTTT. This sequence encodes CASSRLLAGGPADTQYF.